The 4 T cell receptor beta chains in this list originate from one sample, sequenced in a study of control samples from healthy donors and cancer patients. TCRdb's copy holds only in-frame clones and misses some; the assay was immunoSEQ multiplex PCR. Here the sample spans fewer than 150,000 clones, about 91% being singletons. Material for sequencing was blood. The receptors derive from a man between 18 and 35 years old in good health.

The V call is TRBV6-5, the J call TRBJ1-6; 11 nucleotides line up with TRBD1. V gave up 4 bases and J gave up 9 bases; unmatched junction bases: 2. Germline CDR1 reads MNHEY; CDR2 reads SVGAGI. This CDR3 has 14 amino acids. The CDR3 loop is CASSWGQGGSPLHF. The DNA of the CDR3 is TGTGCCAGCAGTTGGGGACAGGGGGGTTCACCCCTCCACTTT.

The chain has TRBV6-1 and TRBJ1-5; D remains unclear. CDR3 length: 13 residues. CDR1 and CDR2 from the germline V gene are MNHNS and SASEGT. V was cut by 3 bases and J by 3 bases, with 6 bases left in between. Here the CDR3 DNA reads TGTGCCAGCAGTGAGGGAGCCAATCAGCCCCAGCATTTT. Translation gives CASSEGANQPQHF.

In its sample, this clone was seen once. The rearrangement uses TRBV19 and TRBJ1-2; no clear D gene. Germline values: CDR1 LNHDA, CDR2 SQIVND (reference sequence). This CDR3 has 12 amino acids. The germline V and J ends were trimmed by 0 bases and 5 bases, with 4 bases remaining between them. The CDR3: CASSIEEYGYTF. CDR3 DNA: TGTGCCAGTAGTATAGAGGAGTATGGCTACACCTTC.

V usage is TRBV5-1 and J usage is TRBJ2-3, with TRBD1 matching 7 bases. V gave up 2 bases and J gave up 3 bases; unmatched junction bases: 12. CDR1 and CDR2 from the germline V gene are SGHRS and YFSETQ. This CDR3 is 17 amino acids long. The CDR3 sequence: CASSFPRLQGITDTQYF. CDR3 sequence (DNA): TGCGCCAGCAGCTTCCCCCGGTTACAGGGGATAACAGATACGCAGTATTTT.